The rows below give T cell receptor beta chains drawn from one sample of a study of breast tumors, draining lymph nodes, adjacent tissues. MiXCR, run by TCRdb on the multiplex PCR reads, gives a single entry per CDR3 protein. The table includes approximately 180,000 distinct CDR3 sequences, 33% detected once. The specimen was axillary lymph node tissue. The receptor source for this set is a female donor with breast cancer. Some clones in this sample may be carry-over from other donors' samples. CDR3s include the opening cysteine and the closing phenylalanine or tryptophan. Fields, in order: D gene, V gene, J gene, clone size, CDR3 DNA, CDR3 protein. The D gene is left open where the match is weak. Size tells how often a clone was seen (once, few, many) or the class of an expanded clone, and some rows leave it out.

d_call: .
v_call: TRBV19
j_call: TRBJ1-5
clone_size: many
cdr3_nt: TGTGCCACTAGTGGGAGGACGGGCGTTGGCAATCAGCCCCAGCATTTT
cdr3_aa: CATSGRTGVGNQPQHF

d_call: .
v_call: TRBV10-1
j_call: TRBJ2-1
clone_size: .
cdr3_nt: TGCGCCAGCAGTGAGACCGACCAGGGGATGTTCTTC
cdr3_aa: CASSETDQGMFF

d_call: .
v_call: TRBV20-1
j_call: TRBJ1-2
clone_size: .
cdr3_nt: TGCAGTGCCCCCGTACGAGGGACGAACACTGAAGCTTATGGCTACACCTTC
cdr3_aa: CSAPVRGTNTEAYGYTF

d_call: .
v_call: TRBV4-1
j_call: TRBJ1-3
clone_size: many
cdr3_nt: TGCGCCAGCAGCCACGCCGGCGAGGGCAGAGGAAACACCATATATTTT
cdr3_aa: CASSHAGEGRGNTIYF

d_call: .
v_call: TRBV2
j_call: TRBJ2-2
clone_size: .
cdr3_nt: TGCGCCAGCGACAATTTAGGGGGCACCGGGGAGCTGTTTTTT
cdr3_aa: CASDNLGGTGELFF

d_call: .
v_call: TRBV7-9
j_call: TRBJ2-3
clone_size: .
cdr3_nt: TGTGCCAGCAGCTTTGGACAGCCCATTGATACGCAGTATTTT
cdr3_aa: CASSFGQPIDTQYF

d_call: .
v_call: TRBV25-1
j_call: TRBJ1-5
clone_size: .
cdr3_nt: TGTGCTAGAGCCCTCAGGGGCACCCATAGCAATCAGCCCCAGCATTTT
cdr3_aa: CARALRGTHSNQPQHF

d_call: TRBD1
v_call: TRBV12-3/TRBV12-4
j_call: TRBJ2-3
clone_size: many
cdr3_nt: TGTGCCAGCAGACAACCGGGACAGGGTTTAGCAGATACGCAGTATTTT
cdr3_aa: CASRQPGQGLADTQYF

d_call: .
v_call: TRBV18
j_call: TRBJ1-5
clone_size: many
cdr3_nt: TGTGCCAGCTCACTGGACGGACATATCAATCAGCCCCAGCATTTT
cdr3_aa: CASSLDGHINQPQHF

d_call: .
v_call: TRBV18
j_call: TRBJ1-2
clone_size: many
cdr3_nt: TGTGCCAGCTCACACCCGGGAGCATATGGCTACACCTTC
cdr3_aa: CASSHPGAYGYTF

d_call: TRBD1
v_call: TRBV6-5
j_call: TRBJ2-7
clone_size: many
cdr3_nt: TGTGCCAGCAGTCACTCGAGACAGGGGGCTAGCGAGCAGTACTTC
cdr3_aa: CASSHSRQGASEQYF

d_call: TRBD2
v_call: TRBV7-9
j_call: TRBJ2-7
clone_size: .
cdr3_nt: TGTGCCAGCAACTCCCTTGGGAGCGGGAGTAACGAGCAGTACTTC
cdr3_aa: CASNSLGSGSNEQYF

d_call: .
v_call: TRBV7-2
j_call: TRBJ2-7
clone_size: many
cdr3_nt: TGTGCCAGCAGCTACTTTGCGGGATCATCCTCCTACGAGCAGTACTTC
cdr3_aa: CASSYFAGSSSYEQYF

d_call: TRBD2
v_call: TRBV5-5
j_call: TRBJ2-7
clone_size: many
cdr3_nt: TGTGCCAGCAGCTTGGAGCTAGCGGGAGGATGGGGATACGAGCAGTACTTC
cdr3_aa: CASSLELAGGWGYEQYF

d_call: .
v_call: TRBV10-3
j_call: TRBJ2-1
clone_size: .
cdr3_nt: TGTGCCATCAGTGGGAGGGGGAGTTCCTACAATGAGCAGCTCTTC
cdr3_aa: CAISGRGSSYNEQLF

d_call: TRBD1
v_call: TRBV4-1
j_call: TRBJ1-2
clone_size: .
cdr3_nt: TGTGCCAGCAGCCACGACCGGACAGGGTCGGGCTACACCTTC
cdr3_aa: CASSHDRTGSGYTF

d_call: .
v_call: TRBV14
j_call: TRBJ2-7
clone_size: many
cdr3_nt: TGTGCCAGCAGCCGAGGGCTCCGGGAGCAGTACTTC
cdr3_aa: CASSRGLREQYF

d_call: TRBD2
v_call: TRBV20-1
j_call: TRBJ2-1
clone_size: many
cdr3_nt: TGCAGTGCTAGAGACAGCGGGATCTCCTACAATGAGCAGTTCTTC
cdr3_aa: CSARDSGISYNEQFF

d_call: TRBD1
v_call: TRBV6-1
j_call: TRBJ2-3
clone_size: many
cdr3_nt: TGTGCCAGCACCACAACAGGGGCGCGCACAGATACGCAGTATTTT
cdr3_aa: CASTTTGARTDTQYF

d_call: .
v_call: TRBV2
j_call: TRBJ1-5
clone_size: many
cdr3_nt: TGTGCCAGCAGTGGGGACGGAGGCAATCAGCCCCAGCATTTT
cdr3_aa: CASSGDGGNQPQHF

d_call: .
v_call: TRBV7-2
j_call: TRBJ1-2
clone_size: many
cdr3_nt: TGTGCCAGCAGCTTATTTCGGGATGGCTACACCTTC
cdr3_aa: CASSLFRDGYTF

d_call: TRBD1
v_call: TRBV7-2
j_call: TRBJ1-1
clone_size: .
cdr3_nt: TGTGCCAGCAGCTTAGATGGGACAGAGGTATCTTTCTTT
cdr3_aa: CASSLDGTEVSFF

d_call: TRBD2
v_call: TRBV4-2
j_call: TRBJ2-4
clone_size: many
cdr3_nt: TGTGCCAGCAGCCAAGAGGGTATTAGCGGGAGGGCGGCCAAAAACATTCAGTACTTC
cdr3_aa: CASSQEGISGRAAKNIQYF

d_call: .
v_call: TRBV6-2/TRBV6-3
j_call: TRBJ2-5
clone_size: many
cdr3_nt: TGTGCCAGCACTAAGGGGGGTAGCCAAAAGACCCAGTACTTC
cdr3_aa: CASTKGGSQKTQYF

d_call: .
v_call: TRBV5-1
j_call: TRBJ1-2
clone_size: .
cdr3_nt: TGCGCCAGCAGCTTCGGAGAGACCTATGGCTACACCTTC
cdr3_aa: CASSFGETYGYTF

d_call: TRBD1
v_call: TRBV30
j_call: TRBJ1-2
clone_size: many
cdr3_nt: TGTGCCTGGACCGAGAACGCACAGGGGATTGGTGGCTACACCTTC
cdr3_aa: CAWTENAQGIGGYTF

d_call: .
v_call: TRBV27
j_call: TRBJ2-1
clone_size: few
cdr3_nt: TGTGCCAGCAGCTTTCGGGGTGAGCAGTTCTTC
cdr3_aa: CASSFRGEQFF

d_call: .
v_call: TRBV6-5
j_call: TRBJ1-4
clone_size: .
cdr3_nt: TGTGCCAGCAGTTACTCCACGGGGACTAATGAAAAACTGTTTTTT
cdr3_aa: CASSYSTGTNEKLFF

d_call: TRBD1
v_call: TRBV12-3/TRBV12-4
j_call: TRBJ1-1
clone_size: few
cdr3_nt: TGTGCCAGCAGTTCGGGGGGACAGGGGGCAAGAATAACGACTGAAGCTTTCTTT
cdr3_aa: CASSSGGQGARITTEAFF

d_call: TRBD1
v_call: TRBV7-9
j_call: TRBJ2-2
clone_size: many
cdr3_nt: TGTGCCAGCAGCTTAGAGACAGGGGGAACCGGGGAGCTGTTTTTT
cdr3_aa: CASSLETGGTGELFF

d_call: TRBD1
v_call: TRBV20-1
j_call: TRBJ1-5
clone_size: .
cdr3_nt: TGCAGTGCTAGAGTGCCAGGGGGGGATCCGCCCCCGCATTTT
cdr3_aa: CSARVPGGDPPPHF

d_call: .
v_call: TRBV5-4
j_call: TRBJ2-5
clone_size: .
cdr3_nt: TGTGCCAGCAGCTTGACTGGGGGGACCCAGTACTTC
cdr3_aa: CASSLTGGTQYF

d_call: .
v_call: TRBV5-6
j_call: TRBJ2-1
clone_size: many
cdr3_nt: TGTGCCAGCAGCACCCGGGGTCGGGAGCACAATGAGCAGTTCTTC
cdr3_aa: CASSTRGREHNEQFF

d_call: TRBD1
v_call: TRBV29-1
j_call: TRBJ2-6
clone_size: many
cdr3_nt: TGCAGCGTTCTGGACAGGGTCAGCTCTGGGGCCAACGTCCTGACTTTC
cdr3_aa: CSVLDRVSSGANVLTF

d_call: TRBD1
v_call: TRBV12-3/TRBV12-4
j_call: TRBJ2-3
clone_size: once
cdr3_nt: TGTGCCACCCCGGAGGGACAGGGTCCAGATACGCAGTATTTT
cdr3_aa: CATPEGQGPDTQYF

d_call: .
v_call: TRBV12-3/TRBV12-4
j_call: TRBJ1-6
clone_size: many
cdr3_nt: TGTGCCAGCAGTACAGGGTCGGGGAATTCACCCCTCCACTTT
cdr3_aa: CASSTGSGNSPLHF

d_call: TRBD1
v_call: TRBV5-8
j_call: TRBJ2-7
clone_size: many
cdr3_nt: TGTGCCAGCAGCTCTGACAGGGCCTACGAGCAGTACTTC
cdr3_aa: CASSSDRAYEQYF

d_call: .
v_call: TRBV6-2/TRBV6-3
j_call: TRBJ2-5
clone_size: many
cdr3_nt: TGTGCCAGCAGTTACTCGCAGGGCTCGGAGACCCAGTACTTC
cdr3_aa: CASSYSQGSETQYF

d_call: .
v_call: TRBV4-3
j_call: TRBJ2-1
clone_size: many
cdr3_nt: TGCGCCAGCAGCCAAGATATGGCGGCAGGTAGATACAATGAGCAGTTCTTC
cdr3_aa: CASSQDMAAGRYNEQFF

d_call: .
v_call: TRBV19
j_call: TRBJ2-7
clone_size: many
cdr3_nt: TGTGCCAGTAACGGGGGGCCCTCCTACGAGCAGTACTTC
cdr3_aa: CASNGGPSYEQYF